This T cell receptor (beta chain) is from a study of spatial heterogeneity in lung cancer (dated by TCRdb to between 2018 and 2021). General notes on the study: Beta-chain transcripts were consistently detected in greater numbers than alpha-chain transcripts, which likely reflected higher beta-chain transcript abundance. In tumor regions, TCR transcript counts showed a strong correlation with a T cell transcriptional module score from matched bulk RNA-seq. In the raw uncorrected reads, each unique combination of TCR and UMI appeared more than ten times on average. TCR alpha and beta repertoires were quantitatively compared across multiple tumor regions, matched nontumor lung and blood in non-small cell lung cancer. Nonsynonymous mutation counts, determined by whole-exome sequencing of tumor tissue, were related to TCR repertoire features. Both alpha and beta chains were TCR-sequenced in 200 or so tumor regions, approximately 68 matched nontumor lung samples and roughly 50 PBMC samples obtained at surgery. Broad study findings and their caveats: The tumor nonsynonymous mutation count correlated with the number of expanded intratumoral alpha and beta TCRs. Counts of ubiquitous and regional expanded TCRs were found to correlate with counts of ubiquitous and regional nonsynonymous mutations, respectively. TCR-seq was estimated to cover only approximately 6.4% of tumor T cells for alpha chains and 12% to 15% for beta chains. Additional single-cell paired TCR alpha and beta sequencing was considered necessary to confirm, at a functional level, the hypothesis that regional TCRs recognize regional mutations.

From the germline V gene, CDR1 is SGHRS and CDR2 is YFSETQ. Inclusive of the bounding cysteine and phenylalanine, the CDR3 is 13 residues long. The read is trimmed to its CDR3 DNA, 39 bases read in frame from base 1. V lost 3 bases and J lost 3 bases; the stretch between them is 8 bases long. This clonotype occurred many times. Its antigen remains unidentified. No base quality values were provided; no much bigger clone lies one nucleotide off. The time point label, as the study defines it: sample taken at primary tumor resection. Samples were obtained from 72 patients with early-stage, untreated non-small cell lung cancer from the lung TRACERx cohort. Whole RNA extracted from tumor and nontumor lung tissue, or from cryopreserved PBMC samples, was used for TCR sequencing without cell sorting. Patients were selected for TCR sequencing only if sufficient RNA was available from at least two tumor regions. Before being selected, tumor and adjacent nontumor lung specimens were reviewed by a lung pathologist.

Libraries were prepared through 5' RACE. The instrument was a NextSeq 500. To allow correction of PCR and sequencing errors, the TCR library protocol tagged every TCR cDNA molecule with a unique molecular identifier. Regarding the original processing steps: TCR identification, UMI-based error correction and CDR3 extraction were performed with Decombinator tools. Expanded TCRs were defined as those above a frequency of 2 per 1,000, corresponding to the top 1% of the tumor frequency distribution. Expanded tumor TCRs statistically deemed absent (corrected P<0.05) from at least one tumor region were classed as regional, and all other expanded tumor TCRs were classed as ubiquitous. Renyi diversity was computed with the R vegan package after each repertoire had been subsampled 100 times to 5,000 TCRs. To build CDR3 similarity networks, amino acid triplet string-kernel similarity was used, and CDR3s were connected when their pairwise similarity was above 0.82. TCRdb reprocessed the public reads (quality trimming at Q25 with fastp, clone calling with MiXCR) and kept in-frame beta chains. Rows are combined by CDR3 protein, so each entry shows the most common genes and DNA. These V and J calls are TCRdb output, not the study's own analysis. Across this sample there are 100,000 to 110,000 distinct CDR3 sequences, with 4.4% seen only once. 20% to 25% of the sample rests with the top ten.

The specimen comprised lung tumor tissue, sampled at surgery. Recombination linked TRBV5-1 to TRBJ2-3, with no confident D gene call. The TCR was taken from a male donor with early-stage non-small cell lung cancer. The CDR3 protein is CASSYPSTDTQYF. The DNA reads as follows: TGCGCCAGCAGCTACCCATCGACAGATACGCAGTATTTT. The full variable domain, completed from the reference TRBV5-1 and TRBJ2-3 proteins outside the CDR3, reads KAGVTQTPRYLIKTRGQQVTLSCSPISGHRSVSWYQQTPGQGLQFLFEYFSETQRNKGNFPGRFSGRQFSNSRSEMNVSTLELGDSALYLCASSYPSTDTQYFGPGTRLTVL.